The 5 T cell receptor beta chains listed next were all sequenced from one sample in a study of OX40 agonist ivuxolimab in advanced cancers. Library preparation was by the immunoSEQ multiplex PCR assay. The immuneACCESS repertoire file appears here via TCRdb, limited to in-frame rearrangements. These files lack a portion of the clones; in checked studies, under half of the deficit traces to unresolved V genes, and the cause of the others is not known. The sample includes 50,000 or so clones, with 91% observed a single time. Roughly 12% of the sample rests with the top ten. The input for sequencing was CD4+ or CD8+ T cells sorted from blood, taken in a trial of the OX40 agonist ivuxolimab. The receptors come from an adult with an advanced solid tumor such as melanoma, head and neck, liver or kidney cancer.

The chain links TRBV6-5 to TRBJ1-2; D unresolved. There are 16 residues in the CDR3. Germline V lookup: CDR1 MNHEY, CDR2 SVGAGI. V was cut by 4 bases and J by 4 bases, with 19 bases left in between. CDR3 sequence reads: CASSFNREPTGYGYTF. The CDR3 DNA sequence: TGTGCCAGCAGTTTTAATAGGGAACCGACGGGCTATGGCTACACCTTC.

The rearrangement links TRBV7-2 to TRBJ2-5, with D unclear. The CDR3 spans 14 residues. CDR1 and CDR2 (germline): SGHTA, FQGNSA. The V gene lost 3 bases and the J gene lost 5 bases, with 13 bases spanning the gap. The CDR3 nucleotides are TGTGCCAGCAGCTTTCAACCCACCGGGGAGACCCAGTACTTC. As protein: CASSFQPTGETQYF.

In this sample, this clone turned up once. The V call is TRBV29-1, the J call TRBJ1-1; D is uncertain. The V end lost 4 bases, the J end lost 0 bases, and 3 bases lay between the germline ends. The CDR3 covers 11 residues. The germline V gene encodes CDR1 SQVTM and CDR2 ANQGSEA. The CDR3 coding sequence is TGCAGCGTTGTCCTGAACACTGAAGCTTTCTTT. Amino acids: CSVVLNTEAFF.

The rearrangement joins TRBV7-2 to TRBJ2-4; TRBD2 matches at 8 bases. V dropped 1 base and J dropped 10; count of bases not matched to a gene: 9. Per the germline V gene, CDR1 is SGHTA and CDR2 is FQGNSA. CDR3 size: 15 residues. The DNA for the CDR3 is TGTGCCAGCAGCTTAGGATGGAGCGGGGGACTAATTCAGTACTTC. Residues: CASSLGWSGGLIQYF. Filled out from reference TRBV7-2 and TRBJ2-4, the complete variable domain reads GAGVSQSPSNKVTEKGKDVELRCDPISGHTALYWYRQSLGQGLEFLIYFQGNSAPDKSGLPSDRFSAERTGGSVSTLTIQRTQQEDSAVYLCASSLGWSGGLIQYFGAGTRLSVL.

This clone was found a few times. V gene TRBV7-9 combines with J gene TRBJ1-1; D is unresolved. With 5 bases removed from V and 0 bases from J, the gap between germline ends came to 7 bases. This CDR3 has 13 residues. CDR1 SEHNR and CDR2 FQNEAQ come from the germline V gene (reference sequence). DNA for the CDR3: TGTGCCAGCAGCGGAACCTTGAACACTGAAGCTTTCTTT. Its protein product is CASSGTLNTEAFF.